Each of the 18 T cell receptor beta chains below was sequenced from the same sample in a study of post-analysis software for immune sequencing data. General study points: Comparison of patients with controls showed four or five TRBV segments more frequent in patients, TRBV5-6, TRBV5-1 and TRBV20-1 among them.

Unique molecular identifiers featured in each of the TCR beta cDNA libraries. TCRdb used MiXCR to reprocess the PCR reads, holding one entry per CDR3 protein. The sample holds hundreds of thousands of distinct CDR3 sequences, approximately 53% seen once. Their cognate antigens are unknown. The sample comprised blood. Receptors originate from a girl aged 5-17 years with multiple sclerosis.

This rearrangement joins TRBV10-3 to TRBJ1-2, with 7 bases aligning to TRBD1. Germline V CDR1 and CDR2: ENHRY, SYGVKD. The CDR3 is 14 amino acids. Trimming cost V 11 bases and J 3 bases; bases outside gene matches: 12. The CDR3, as DNA: TGTGCCTCGCACGGCCGGGACAGACACTATGGCTACACCTTC. It codes for CASHGRDRHYGYTF.

This clonotype was observed a few times. The CDR3 nucleotides read TGTGCCAGCAGCTTAGGGGTCCTCAACACAGATACGCAGTATTTT. Residues: CASSLGVLNTDTQYF. This chain uses TRBV7-2 with TRBJ2-3; D is unclear. Trimming pared 1 base from V and 2 bases from J, leaving 10 bases between. Germline CDR1 and CDR2: SGHTA and FQGNSA. This CDR3 region has 15 residues.

The rearrangement joins TRBV7-9 to TRBJ2-3; 8 bases match TRBD2. This CDR3 comprises 16 residues. The V gene's germline CDR1 is SEHNR and CDR2 FQNEAQ (reference sequence). V lost 1 base and J lost 4; bases outside the gene matches: 7. This chain's CDR3 is CASSLVASGRPDTQYF. Here the CDR3 DNA reads TGTGCCAGCAGCTTAGTGGCTAGCGGGCGGCCAGATACGCAGTATTTT.

The genes are TRBV5-1 and TRBJ1-2; D not resolved. The CDR3 length is 14 residues. Deletions cut 1 base from V and 2 bases from J, with 9 bases between. The germline gives CDR1 SGHRS, CDR2 YFSETQ. CDR3 region: CASSLSQRNYGYTF. DNA of the CDR3: TGCGCCAGCAGCTTGTCCCAGAGGAACTATGGCTACACCTTC.

This clonotype was picked up a small number of times. The J gene is TRBJ2-3, the V gene TRBV20-1; 13 bases match TRBD2. This CDR3 has 15 amino acids. CDR1 is DFQATT, CDR2 SNEGSKA, per germline (reference sequence). The CDR3 protein is CSAKLAGGPSDTQYF. CDR3 bases: TGCAGCGCCAAACTAGCGGGAGGGCCGTCAGATACGCAGTATTTT.

The chain has TRBV9 and TRBJ2-1; possible D gene TRBD1, 5 bases. Trimming shortened V by 2 bases and J by 2 bases, and 5 bases separated the two germline ends. The CDR3 is made up of 13 amino acids. Germline CDR1 reads SGDLS; CDR2 reads YYNGEE. The CDR3 sequence is CASSVTAYNEQFF. In nucleotides, the CDR3 is TGTGCCAGCAGCGTGACAGCCTACAATGAGCAGTTCTTC.

The chain employs TRBV20-1 and TRBJ2-1, with TRBD2 identical over 7 bases. CDR3 size: 14 residues. Germline V gene sequence: CDR1 DFQATT, CDR2 SNEGSKA (reference sequence). With V trimmed by 5 bases and J by 5 bases, 9 bases remained unmatched. The CDR3 reads CSAYLAGVDNEQFF. The CDR3 coding sequence is TGCAGTGCTTACTTGGCGGGAGTAGACAATGAGCAGTTCTTC.

The V gene is TRBV6-5, the J gene TRBJ2-6; 11 bases map to TRBD1. Germline CDR1 MNHEY, CDR2 SVGAGI. Germline trimming cut 0 bases from V and 1 base from J; bases unmatched to any gene: 8. CDR3 length: 20 residues. CDR3 in DNA: TGTGCCAGCAGTTACTCGTATCCGGACAGGGGGCCGTCTGGGGCCAACGTCCTGACTTTC. It yields the protein CASSYSYPDRGPSGANVLTF.

The table lists this clonotype with a count of one. The V and J genes are TRBV28 and TRBJ2-7; D call uncertain. The germline V gene encodes CDR1 MDHEN and CDR2 SYDVKM. The length of the CDR3 is 15 residues. V was pared by 5 bases and J by 3 bases, with 17 bases between. The CDR3 here is CASSLPGYGHYEQYF. The CDR3 nucleotides are TGTGCCAGCAGTCTTCCCGGATACGGGCACTACGAGCAGTACTTC.

This clonotype showed up just a few times. J is TRBJ2-5 and V is TRBV2; D not certain. The length of the CDR3 is 12 residues. V was shortened by 7 bases and J by 2 bases, with 8 bases between the two germline ends. Germline-derived CDR1 and CDR2 are SNHLY and FYNNEI. The CDR3 is CASMGEQETQYF. CDR3 DNA: TGTGCCAGCATGGGTGAACAAGAGACCCAGTACTTC.

This rearrangement joins TRBV14 to TRBJ2-1, with D possibly TRBD1 on 7 matching bases. Looked up from germline, CDR1 is SGHDN and CDR2 is FVKESK. The ends were cut back, 1 base at V and 7 bases at J, with 17 bases in the middle. This CDR3 spans 16 amino acids. CDR3 sequence reads: CASSQGPGGSRNEQFF. CDR3 DNA sequence: TGTGCCAGCAGCCAAGGCCCAGGGGGGTCTCGGAATGAGCAGTTCTTC.

V usage is TRBV6-1 and J usage is TRBJ2-4; D uncertain. The CDR3 spans 12 residues. CDR1 and CDR2 from the germline V gene are MNHNS and SASEGT. Trimming left V 4 bases short and J 13 bases short, with 14 bases between. CDR3 coding DNA: TGTGCCAGCAGTGTCAGCTGGCCTCGGCAGTACTTC. It encodes CASSVSWPRQYF.

A word on this clonotype: A junction end diverges from the germline sequence, so it may reflect a read error. The CDR3 is CAIRDTASTDTQYF. The CDR3 coding sequence is TGCGCCATCAGGGACACAGCTAGCACAGATACGCAGTATTTT. This rearrangement joins TRBV10-3 to TRBJ2-3, with D perhaps TRBD1 (6 bases). CDR1 is ENHRY and CDR2 is SYGVKD in the germline V gene. The CDR3 consists of 14 residues.

The rearrangement joins TRBV29-1 to TRBJ2-1; TRBD1 is a possible D gene (6 bases). The CDR3 spans 15 residues. Per germline, CDR1 SQVTM and CDR2 ANQGSEA. Trimming left V 7 bases short and J 7 bases short, with 23 bases between. In DNA form, the CDR3 reads TGCAGCGCCGAGGACAGACCCAAGTTTGGAAATGAGCAGTTCTTC. It codes for CSAEDRPKFGNEQFF.

This clonotype was counted only a few times. The CDR3 is CASSPEGPNYGYTF. The CDR3 DNA reads as TGCGCCAGCAGCCCGGAGGGACCCAACTATGGCTACACCTTC. V usage is TRBV5-1 and J usage is TRBJ1-2, with D perhaps matching TRBD1 (5 bases). V was trimmed by 4 bases and J by 2 bases, leaving 12 bases between them. The CDR3 consists of 14 residues. Germline V gene lookup returns CDR1 SGHRS and CDR2 YFSETQ.

The V gene is TRBV7-3, the J gene TRBJ2-3, with TRBD1 matching 7 bases. CDR3 length equals 14 residues. The germline CDR1 and CDR2 sequences are SGHTA and FQGTGA. V was clipped by 5 bases and J by 11 bases; unmatched bases: 13. The CDR3 nucleotides are TGTGCCAGCAGCCCCGGGACAGAGATCGGGAAGCAGTATTTT. Its protein product is CASSPGTEIGKQYF.

This chain links TRBV5-1 with TRBJ2-7, with 9 bases matching TRBD1. Germline lookup yields CDR1 SGHRS and CDR2 YFSETQ. After removal of 4 bases from V and 5 bases from J, the junction contained 7 bases not matched to a gene. The CDR3 is 14 amino acids. CDR3: CASSRDRVFDEQYF. The CDR3 DNA follows: TGCGCCAGCAGCCGGGACAGGGTCTTCGACGAGCAGTACTTC.

In nucleotides, the CDR3 is TGTGCCAGCAGTCACAACAGCCAACTGAACACTGAAGCTTTCTTT. Encoded protein: CASSHNSQLNTEAFF. This chain connects TRBV12-3 or TRBV12-4 to TRBJ1-1; no clear D. V was trimmed by 5 bases and J by 0 bases, leaving 13 bases between them. This CDR3 contains 15 residues.